This T cell receptor beta chain stems from a study of T cells expressing NK-cell markers. Study-level information: Repertoire data for TCR beta were derived from sorted T cells (CD3+CD56+NKG2C+, CD3+CD56+NKG2C- and CD3+CD56-NKG2C+). Seropositivity for HCMV was found in seven of the eight sequenced donors, with one seronegative. Findings of the study overall: About six donors carried dominant NKG2C+ clonotypes that made up about 1.0-8% of their CD8+ T cells.

Germline CDR1 LGHDT, CDR2 YNNKEL (reference sequence). The CDR3 sequence is 14 residues long. TCR beta cDNA was made by 5'RACE template switching with UMIs. TCRdb reanalyzed the 5' RACE reads, giving one entry per CDR3 protein sequence and no DNA. Found here are 500,000 to 700,000 distinct CDR3 sequences; the top ten clones hold about 3.6%. Of note for this clonotype: Its target is not known.

The TCR comes from a man younger than 35 in good health. Sequencing used blood T cells: a sorted CD56 or NKG2C T cell subset, CD4+ or CD8+ T cells, or bulk PBMC T cells (not recorded which). V usage is TRBV3-1 and J usage is TRBJ1-5. The CDR3 sequence is CASSQSFSNQPQHF.